This T cell receptor beta chain derives from a study of T cells in Graves' hyperthyroidism and ophthalmopathy. This clonotype appeared many times. Its antigen is as yet unknown. CDR3 length: 17 amino acids. In germline, CDR1 is MDHEN, CDR2 SYDVKM. The trim removed 5 bases at V and 6 bases at J, leaving 15 bases unmatched. The TCR beta CDR3 regions underwent amplification using RNA transcripts as the source. The study used the HTBI primer set for a first-round RT-PCR of the TCR CDR3. TCRdb used MiXCR to reprocess the multiplex PCR reads, holding one entry per CDR3 protein. The sample shows over 500,000 distinct CDR3 sequences, roughly 17% of them seen only once. Study findings and constraints: Stable hyperthyroidism was told apart from ophthalmopathy by a model built on 13 V-J features. Among clonotypes expanded in thyroid above 0.001, most were also found in blood.

Exclusion of a patient resulted from uncontrolled infection, other autoimmune disease, pregnancy or lactation. The diagnostic basis comprised clinical symptoms, serum thyroxine and TRAb, thyroid ultrasound and orbital computed tomography. V and J are TRBV28 and TRBJ2-7, with 11 bases matching TRBD2. Sample: blood. The sequence was obtained from a young woman with Graves' ophthalmopathy. As DNA, the CDR3 is TGTGCCAGCAGTGAAATCTGGACTAGCGGGCGGAGGGGCGAGCAGTACTTC. Its protein product is CASSEIWTSGRRGEQYF.